This T cell receptor beta chain was identified in a study of blood T cell repertoires in COVID-19. Clones were read by immunoSEQ multiplex PCR, and TCRdb kept only the in-frame ones, dropping some. The sample carries around 220,000 clones, about 86% recorded once. Trimming stripped 0 bases from V and 0 bases from J, with 14 bases between. The CDR3 consists of 17 residues. Germline V CDR1 and CDR2: SGHRS, YFSETQ. The TCR originated in a woman between 45 and 60 years old with COVID-19, enrolled during active disease. The sample was peripheral blood. The genes are TRBV5-1 and TRBJ2-3, with D perhaps matching TRBD1 (6 bases). CDR3 protein: CASSLEPPGVSTDTQYF. The CDR3 DNA reads TGCGCCAGCAGCTTGGAACCCCCAGGGGTTAGCACAGATACGCAGTATTTT.